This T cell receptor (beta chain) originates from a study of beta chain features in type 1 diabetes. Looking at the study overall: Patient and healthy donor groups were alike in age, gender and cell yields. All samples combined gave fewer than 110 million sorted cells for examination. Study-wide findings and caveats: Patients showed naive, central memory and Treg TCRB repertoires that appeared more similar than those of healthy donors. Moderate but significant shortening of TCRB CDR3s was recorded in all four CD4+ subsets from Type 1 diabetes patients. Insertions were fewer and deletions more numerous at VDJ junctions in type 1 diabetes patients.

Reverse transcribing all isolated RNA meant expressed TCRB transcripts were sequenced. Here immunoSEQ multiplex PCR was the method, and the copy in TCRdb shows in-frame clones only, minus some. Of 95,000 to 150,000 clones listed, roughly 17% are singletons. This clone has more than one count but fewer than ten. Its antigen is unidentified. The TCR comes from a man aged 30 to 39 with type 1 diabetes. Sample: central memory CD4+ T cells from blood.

As DNA, the CDR3 is TGCGCCAGCAGCCCCGACAGGGACAATTATGGCTACACCTTC. This sequence encodes CASSPDRDNYGYTF. The V and J genes are TRBV4-3 and TRBJ1-2; 7 bases are a match to TRBD1. The length of the CDR3 is 14 residues. V dropped 4 bases and J dropped 5; count of bases not matched to a gene: 7. CDR1 and CDR2 (germline): LGHNA, YSLEER.